This entry lists 21 T cell receptor beta chains sequenced from one sample in a study of shared clonotypes between healthy human individuals. Measured with immunoSEQ multiplex PCR; TCRdb has only the in-frame clones, and not every one. Here the sample spans about 1 million clones, about 77% being singletons. Sequenced: memory CD4+ T cells sorted from blood. This sample's subset: CD45RA-negative fraction. The receptors were sampled from a man aged 18 to 30 in good health.

V usage is TRBV6-5 and J usage is TRBJ2-1, with 8 positions matching TRBD1. V gave up 2 bases and J gave up 2 bases; unmatched junction bases: 2. Germline V lookup: CDR1 MNHEY, CDR2 SVGAGI. This CDR3 has 15 residues. The CDR3 DNA sequence: TGTGCCAGCAGTTACCAGGGGGCGGCCTACAATGAGCAGTTCTTC. It translates to CASSYQGAAYNEQFF.

This clone was seen just once. The rearrangement uses TRBV13 and TRBJ2-7; 7 bases map to TRBD2. The CDR3 loop spans 15 amino acids. In germline, CDR1 is PRHDT, CDR2 FYEKMQ (reference sequence). V lost 5 bases and J lost 4; bases outside the gene matches: 11. CDR3 sequence (DNA): TGTGCCAGCAGCCGAGCCGGGACTACTTCTTACGAGCAGTACTTC. Translation: CASSRAGTTSYEQYF.

V and J are TRBV19 and TRBJ2-5; D may correspond to TRBD1 or TRBD2 (6 bases each). The CDR3 has 13 amino acids. Germline loops: CDR1 LNHDA, CDR2 SQIVND (reference sequence). The V end lost 8 bases, the J end lost 2 bases, and 12 bases lay between the germline ends. The CDR3 is CASRRGTQETQYF. The CDR3 DNA is TGTGCCAGTCGAAGGGGGACTCAAGAGACCCAGTACTTC.

J is TRBJ2-5 and V is TRBV2, with D possibly TRBD1 on 6 matching bases. The V gene's germline CDR1 is SNHLY and CDR2 FYNNEI. V gave up 6 bases and J gave up 2 bases, with 13 bases separating them. The CDR3 spans 14 residues. CDR3: CASRIGGRQETQYF. CDR3 in DNA: TGTGCCAGCAGGATAGGGGGAAGGCAAGAGACCCAGTACTTC.

V is TRBV29-1 and J is TRBJ1-2; a possible D gene is TRBD1 (5 bases). CDR1 is SQVTM and CDR2 is ANQGSEA in the germline V gene. CDR3 length: 11 residues. The ends were cut back, 6 bases at V and 4 bases at J, with 9 bases in the middle. Written as DNA, the CDR3 is TGCAGCGTAGAGGGGTTCTATGGCTACACCTTC. This codes for CSVEGFYGYTF.

This chain joins TRBV6-5 and TRBJ1-1; D not resolved. The CDR3 consists of 13 residues. The germline V gene encodes CDR1 MNHEY and CDR2 SVGAGI. V lost 8 bases, J lost 0 bases, and 10 bases lay in between. The DNA for the CDR3 is TGTGCCAGCCTCCGGGTGATGAACACTGAAGCTTTCTTT. Amino acids: CASLRVMNTEAFF.

The rearrangement uses TRBV12-5 and TRBJ2-7, with 7 bases lining up with TRBD2. J gave up 6 bases and V 1 base, and 9 bases lay outside the gene matches. Germline CDR1 and CDR2: LGHNT and FRNRAP. The CDR3 is made up of 15 amino acids. The CDR3 DNA reads as TGTGCTAGTGGTTTGGGTACCGGGGGGAAGGCCGAGCAGTACTTC. Translation: CASGLGTGGKAEQYF.

The chain has TRBV5-4 and TRBJ2-4, with D perhaps matching TRBD2 (5 bases). The V end was cut by 4 bases, the J end by 5 bases, with 16 bases between. CDR1 and CDR2 (germline): SGHNT, YYREEE (reference sequence). The CDR3 loop spans 15 amino acids. This chain's CDR3 is CASSRIGLNQNIQYF. The CDR3 DNA reads TGTGCCAGCAGCCGGATAGGACTCAACCAAAACATTCAGTACTTC.

The chain employs TRBV5-1 and TRBJ1-4; 8 nucleotides line up with TRBD1. There are 13 residues in the CDR3. V shed 2 bases and J 7 bases; nucleotides not matched to a gene: 1. CDR1 and CDR2 (germline): SGHRS, YFSETQ. Written as DNA, the CDR3 is TGCGCCAGCAGCTTAGACAGGGGTGAAAAACTGTTTTTT. Protein: CASSLDRGEKLFF.

The chain is built from TRBV5-4 and TRBJ1-4; 9 bases agree with TRBD1. The CDR3 is made up of 13 amino acids. CDR1 is SGHNT and CDR2 is YYREEE in the germline V gene (reference sequence). Germline trimming cut 4 bases from V and 8 bases from J; bases unmatched to any gene: 3. The CDR3 region has the DNA TGTGCCAGCAGCGATGGGACAGGGGAAAAACTGTTTTTT. Its protein product is CASSDGTGEKLFF.

This chain joins TRBV5-1 and TRBJ2-3; weak D call: TRBD1 (6 bases). The V end was cut by 4 bases, the J end by 5 bases, with 17 bases between. This CDR3 spans 15 amino acids. Germline V gives CDR1 SGHRS, CDR2 YFSETQ. The CDR3 sequence is CASSPVPGQQDTQYF. The CDR3 region has the DNA TGCGCCAGCAGCCCTGTCCCGGGACAACAAGATACGCAGTATTTT. Drawing the rest from reference TRBV5-1 and TRBJ2-3, the complete variable domain is KAGVTQTPRYLIKTRGQQVTLSCSPISGHRSVSWYQQTPGQGLQFLFEYFSETQRNKGNFPGRFSGRQFSNSRSEMNVSTLELGDSALYLCASSPVPGQQDTQYFGPGTRLTVL.

The V call is TRBV6-1, the J call TRBJ1-5; unclear D gene. The CDR3 is made up of 14 amino acids. Germline V gene sequence: CDR1 MNHNS, CDR2 SASEGT. The V gene lost 6 bases and the J gene lost 7 bases, with 16 bases spanning the gap. The CDR3 protein is CASSQQLLGQPQHF. As DNA, the CDR3 is TGTGCCAGCAGCCAACAGCTCTTGGGGCAGCCCCAGCATTTT.

This clone appeared a few times. The chain has TRBV5-1 and TRBJ1-2; 7 bases map to TRBD1. CDR1 is SGHRS, CDR2 YFSETQ, per germline. V was clipped by 4 bases and J by 4 bases; unmatched bases: 7. CDR3 length: 14 residues. The CDR3 loop is CASSQQGLAYGYTF. In nucleotides, the CDR3 is TGCGCCAGCAGCCAACAGGGGCTCGCCTATGGCTACACCTTC.

The chain uses TRBV19 and TRBJ1-5; 7 nucleotides align to TRBD1. With 7 bases clipped from V and 8 bases from J, the junction kept 26 bases outside the gene matches. The CDR3 has 19 residues. CDR1 LNHDA and CDR2 SQIVND come from the germline V gene (reference sequence). CDR3 sequence reads: CASNSGTAPGRNRGKPQHF. CDR3 in DNA: TGTGCCAGTAATTCCGGGACAGCACCGGGCAGGAATCGAGGTAAGCCCCAGCATTTT. Complete variable domain (other parts from reference TRBV19 and TRBJ1-5): DGGITQSPKYLFRKEGQNVTLSCEQNLNHDAMYWYRQDPGQGLRLIYYSQIVNDFQKGDIAEGYSVSREKKESFPLTVTSAQKNPTAFYLCASNSGTAPGRNRGKPQHFGDGTRLSIL.

V gene TRBV6-1 combines with J gene TRBJ2-7; D ambiguous. The CDR3 contains 15 residues. V lost 4 bases, J lost 3 bases, and 16 bases lay in between. Germline CDR1 MNHNS, CDR2 SASEGT. This chain's CDR3 is CASSAFRIDDYEQYF. The DNA for the CDR3 is TGTGCCAGCAGTGCGTTCCGAATTGACGACTACGAGCAGTACTTC.

The J gene is TRBJ2-5, the V gene TRBV5-6; D may match TRBD1 or TRBD2 (6 bases each). V gave up 5 bases and J gave up 4 bases, with 18 bases separating them. CDR3 length: 15 amino acids. Looked up from germline, CDR1 is SGHDT and CDR2 is YYEEEE. CDR3 sequence (DNA): TGTGCCAGCAGTCATTGGTGGGGGCGGGGAGAGACCCAGTACTTC. Residues: CASSHWWGRGETQYF.

This rearrangement joins TRBV15 to TRBJ1-4; D is ambiguous. V lost 4 bases and J lost 3, with 12 bases in between. Germline lookup yields CDR1 LNHNV and CDR2 YYDKDF (reference sequence). The CDR3 loop spans 15 amino acids. CDR3 bases: TGTGCCACCAGCATCCCAGGAGGCTCTAATGAAAAACTGTTTTTT. Encoded protein: CATSIPGGSNEKLFF.

This chain links TRBV2 with TRBJ2-7; 9 nucleotides match TRBD1. The CDR3 length is 15 residues. The V segment lost 6 bases and the J segment 3 bases; nucleotides outside the gene matches: 9. From germline, CDR1 is SNHLY and CDR2 FYNNEI. Here the CDR3 reads CASSARDRASYEQYF. CDR3 sequence (DNA): TGTGCCAGCAGCGCCAGGGACAGGGCAAGCTACGAGCAGTACTTC.

V is TRBV6-6 and J is TRBJ2-4, with a possible D match to TRBD2 (6 bases). The CDR3 length is 14 residues. With 6 bases removed from V and 5 bases from J, the gap between germline ends came to 14 bases. Germline CDR1 is MNHNY and CDR2 is SVGAGI (reference sequence). DNA for the CDR3: TGTGCCAGCAGAGGAGGGTGGGGCGAAAACATTCAGTACTTC. Its protein is CASRGGWGENIQYF.

This clone has more than one count but fewer than ten. V and J are TRBV6-1 and TRBJ1-1, with TRBD1 matching 9 bases. CDR3 size: 15 residues. Germline CDR1 is MNHNS and CDR2 is SASEGT. V gave up 3 bases and J gave up 4 bases; unmatched junction bases: 6. CDR3 residues: CASSEDRGGVTEAFF. CDR3 coding DNA: TGTGCCAGCAGTGAGGACAGGGGAGGTGTCACTGAAGCTTTCTTT.

The V call is TRBV4-3, the J call TRBJ1-2; D gene ambiguous. Trimming left V 1 base short and J 5 bases short, with 17 bases between. Germline loops: CDR1 LGHNA, CDR2 YSLEER. This CDR3 is 16 amino acids long. The CDR3 is CASSQARQGLIYGYTF. The CDR3, as DNA: TGCGCCAGCAGCCAAGCCCGCCAAGGGCTAATATATGGCTACACCTTC.